The clone carrying this T cell receptor beta chain was counted between two and nine times. Antigen specificity is unknown. Both iRepertoire HTBI primers and Arm-PCR of CDR3 regions were used to build the TCR beta libraries. In TCRdb, the multiplex PCR reads were re-called with MiXCR into one record per CDR3 protein. The sample lists about 500,000 distinct CDR3 sequences; about 16% were seen once. This entry belongs to a study of regulatory T cells in long-lasting Graves disease. Study-wide results and limits: Persistent Graves' cases showed lower TCR diversity than newly diagnosed cases.

Specified time point: newly diagnosed GD, antithyroid drugs for less than 3 months. TCR sequences were obtained from RNA taken from PBMCs. The CDR3 is 13 amino acids. Germline-derived CDR1 and CDR2 are SGHRS and YFSETQ. Deletions cut 5 bases from V and 0 bases from J, with 8 bases between. The sample also formed part of further work on T cells in Graves' hyperthyroidism and ophthalmopathy.

The rearrangement joins TRBV5-1 to TRBJ1-1, with D unresolved. This TCR was recovered from a man between 40 and 49 years old with Graves disease. The sequences come from peripheral blood mononuclear cells (PBMCs), collected at new diagnosis, from a patient treated with antithyroid drugs. CDR3 nucleotides: TGCGCCAGCAGACTAGAGATGAACACTGAAGCTTTCTTT. Translation: CASRLEMNTEAFF.